The clone carrying this T cell receptor (beta chain) was recorded many times. The antigen is unknown. The data were taken from a study of regulatory T cells in long-lasting Graves disease. Looking at the study overall: By definition, persistent Graves' disease involved antithyroid drugs for over 5 years alongside positive TSH receptor antibodies.

General study points: Small sample size may have lowered accuracy. Examination was confined to peripheral blood, excluding thyroid tissue.

The trim removed 0 bases at V and 3 bases at J, leaving 4 bases unmatched. The CDR3 is 16 residues long. Arm-PCR of CDR3 regions with iRepertoire HTBI primers generated TCR beta libraries. TCRdb recomputed calls from the multiplex PCR reads with MiXCR, one row per CDR3 protein. The sample holds around 500,000 distinct CDR3 sequences, roughly 20% seen once. As for time point: persistent/refractory GD, antithyroid drugs over 5 years with positive TRAb. PBMCs were the source of the RNA used for TCR sequencing. The authors drew 8.5 to 9 milliliters of peripheral blood into EDTA tubes. This chain links TRBV12-3 or TRBV12-4 with TRBJ2-7; 11 positions agree with TRBD1. This sample comprised peripheral blood mononuclear cells (PBMCs), obtained when the disease was refractory, from a patient treated with antithyroid drugs. The receptor was isolated from a female donor with Graves disease. The CDR3 is CASSLASGTGGYEQYF. The CDR3 bases are TGTGCCAGCAGTTTAGCTTCCGGGACAGGGGGCTACGAGCAGTACTTC.